These 2 T cell receptor beta chains were all obtained from the same sample, sequenced in a study of blood T cell repertoires in COVID-19. Assay: immunoSEQ multiplex PCR; the TCRdb copy retains only in-frame clones and omits some. Among approximately 47,000 clones listed, over 75% were seen once. Material: peripheral blood. Receptors originate from a woman aged 80 or over with COVID-19, enrolled during active disease.

This chain uses TRBV28 with TRBJ2-7, with TRBD1 matching over 9 bases. In germline, CDR1 is MDHEN, CDR2 SYDVKM. V lost 5 bases to trimming and J lost 3 bases; unmatched junction nucleotides: 8. This CDR3 region has 15 residues. The CDR3 sequence is CASSPGQGLIYEQYF. The CDR3 DNA is TGTGCCAGCAGTCCGGGACAGGGATTAATCTACGAGCAGTACTTC.

The gene calls are TRBV5-4 and TRBJ1-1; 7 nucleotides agree with TRBD1. Trimming removed 4 bases from V and 6 bases from J; junction bases left unmatched: 9. Germline CDR1 SGHNT, CDR2 YYREEE (reference sequence). The length of the CDR3 is 14 residues. The CDR3 DNA follows: TGTGCCAGCAGCCAAAAAATGACAGGGTCTGAAGCTTTCTTT. Protein product: CASSQKMTGSEAFF.